The 13 T cell receptor beta chains presented below share a single source sample, sequenced in a study of OX40 agonist ivuxolimab in advanced cancers. Profiling relied on immunoSEQ multiplex PCR, and the TCRdb table lists in-frame clones only, not all of them. The sample lists tens of thousands of clones, roughly 90% occurring once. Source: CD4+ or CD8+ T cells sorted from blood, taken in a trial of the OX40 agonist ivuxolimab. The receptor source for this set is an adult with an advanced solid tumor such as melanoma, head and neck, liver or kidney cancer.

Here the CDR3 DNA reads TGCGCCAGCAGCACCGCCTTCAGGGGGATGGACAATCAGCCCCAGCATTTT. Protein sequence: CASSTAFRGMDNQPQHF. The chain recombines TRBV10-2 with TRBJ1-5, with 7 bases fitting TRBD1. Germline lookup yields CDR1 WSHSY and CDR2 SAAADI. Trimming took 6 bases from V and 3 from J; bases not matched to a gene: 14. The CDR3 length is 17 residues.

The V call is TRBV6-1, the J call TRBJ2-7, with D hard to call. Germline V CDR1 and CDR2: MNHNS, SASEGT. This CDR3 contains 11 residues. Trimming stripped 3 bases from V and 4 bases from J, with 4 bases between. The CDR3, as DNA: TGTGCCAGCAGTGATTTTTACGAGCAGTACTTC. Translation: CASSDFYEQYF.

CDR3 coding DNA: TGTGCCTGGAGAGGTCGGGGCATAGGATTTTACGACGAGCAGTACTTC. Residues: CAWRGRGIGFYDEQYF. The chain has TRBV30 and TRBJ2-7; D could derive from TRBD1 or TRBD2 (5 bases each). CDR3 size: 16 residues. The germline V gene encodes CDR1 GTSNPN and CDR2 SVGIG (reference sequence). V dropped 3 bases and J dropped 5 bases, with 23 bases sitting between them.

This chain joins TRBV7-9 and TRBJ2-7, with 10 positions matching TRBD2. The CDR3 totals 14 residues. Germline lookup yields CDR1 SEHNR and CDR2 FQNEAQ (reference sequence). V gave up 5 bases and J gave up 4 bases; unmatched junction bases: 5. CDR3 amino acids: CASSTGTSAYEQYF. The CDR3 nucleotides read TGTGCCAGCAGCACCGGGACTAGCGCATACGAGCAGTACTTC. The full variable domain, in which reference TRBV7-9 and TRBJ2-7 provide the parts outside the CDR3, is DTGVSQNPRHKITKRGQNVTFRCDPISEHNRLYWYRQTLGQGPEFLTYFQNEAQLEKSRLLSDRFSAERPKGSFSTLEIQRTEQGDSAMYLCASSTGTSAYEQYFGPGTRLTVT.

The rearrangement uses TRBV6-6 and TRBJ1-1, with D unclear. Trimming left V 2 bases short and J 7 bases short, with 14 bases between. Looked up from germline, CDR1 is MNHNY and CDR2 is SVGAGI (reference sequence). The CDR3 length is 14 residues. CDR3 nucleotide sequence: TGTGCCAGCAGTTACGGGGAGGGATGGAATGAAGCTTTCTTT. This translates into CASSYGEGWNEAFF.

The rearrangement links TRBV6-5 to TRBJ2-3, with D possibly being TRBD2 (6 bases). There are 16 residues in the CDR3. Germline CDR1 reads MNHEY; CDR2 reads SVGAGI. V was shortened by 2 bases and J by 1 base, with 13 bases between the two germline ends. CDR3 bases: TGTGCCAGCAGTTACGGGGGGTTCGTGGGCACAGATACGCAGTATTTT. Its protein product is CASSYGGFVGTDTQYF.

The chain has TRBV7-2 and TRBJ1-6; a weak D match, TRBD1 (6 bases). Trimming pared 5 bases from V and 10 bases from J, leaving 18 bases between. CDR1 and CDR2 from the germline V gene are SGHTA and FQGNSA. CDR3 length: 15 amino acids. This CDR3 reads CASSPRGGSQSPLHF. CDR3 coding DNA: TGTGCCAGCAGCCCGAGGGGGGGTAGTCAATCACCCCTCCACTTT.

The CDR3 loop reads CASSFRPREGFHNEQFF. The CDR3, as DNA: TGTGCCAGCAGCTTTCGCCCTCGGGAGGGATTCCACAATGAGCAGTTCTTC. V usage is TRBV7-8 and J usage is TRBJ2-1, with TRBD2 identical over 8 bases. The junction had 12 bases not matched to a gene; V was cut back by 3 bases and J by 5 bases. CDR3 length: 17 residues. CDR1 SGHVS and CDR2 FQNEAQ come from the germline V gene.

This chain uses TRBV6-4 with TRBJ1-1; D possibly corresponds to TRBD1 (6 bases). Trimming stripped 3 bases from V and 2 bases from J, with 10 bases between. The CDR3 length is 14 residues. Germline CDR1 and CDR2: MRHNA and SNTAGT. The CDR3: CASSEEQGNTEAFF. The CDR3 DNA is TGTGCCAGCAGTGAGGAACAGGGTAACACTGAAGCTTTCTTT.

This chain uses TRBV5-4 with TRBJ2-4, with TRBD1 matching over 9 bases. The V and J ends lost 4 bases and 7 bases, in that order; junction bases with no gene match: 3. The CDR3 runs to 13 residues. The germline V gene has CDR1 SGHNT and CDR2 YYREEE (reference sequence). CDR3 sequence (DNA): TGTGCCAGCAGCCAGGACAGGGGTAACATTCAGTACTTC. It is translated as CASSQDRGNIQYF.

The chain uses TRBV5-5 and TRBJ2-7, with 16 bases matching TRBD2. Losses at the gene ends were 1 base for V and 1 base for J; bases not matched to a gene: 11. Per the germline V gene, CDR1 is SGHKS and CDR2 is YYEKEE (reference sequence). The CDR3 is made up of 20 amino acids. The CDR3: CASSLIMGGLAGGKSYEQYF. Written as DNA, the CDR3 is TGTGCCAGCAGCTTGATAATGGGGGGACTAGCGGGAGGGAAATCCTACGAGCAGTACTTC.

The chain combines TRBV18 with TRBJ1-1, with D unresolved. This CDR3 contains 14 residues. The V end lost 2 bases, the J end lost 2 bases, and 9 bases lay between the germline ends. Germline CDR1 and CDR2: KGHSH and LQKENI. This CDR3 reads CASSPVDGNTEAFF. CDR3 bases: TGTGCCAGCTCACCAGTGGACGGTAACACTGAAGCTTTCTTT.

The chain recombines TRBV18 with TRBJ1-2; D is undetermined. The V gene's germline CDR1 is KGHSH and CDR2 LQKENI. CDR3 length equals 13 residues. Trimming took off 6 bases at V and 5 bases at J, with 13 bases between the two ends. The CDR3 here is CASSPGPDYGYTF. In DNA form, the CDR3 reads TGTGCCAGCTCCCCCGGACCGGATTATGGCTACACCTTC.